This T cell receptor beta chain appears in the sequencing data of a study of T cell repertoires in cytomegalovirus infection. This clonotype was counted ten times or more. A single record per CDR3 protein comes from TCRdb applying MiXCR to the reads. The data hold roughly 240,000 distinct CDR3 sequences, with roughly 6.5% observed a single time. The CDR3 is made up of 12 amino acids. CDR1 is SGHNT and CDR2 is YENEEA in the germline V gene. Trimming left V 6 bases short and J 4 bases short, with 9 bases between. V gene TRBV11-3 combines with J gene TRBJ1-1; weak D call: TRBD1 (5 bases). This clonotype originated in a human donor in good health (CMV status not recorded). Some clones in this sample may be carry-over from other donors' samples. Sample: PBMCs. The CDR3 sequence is CASSTGSTEAFF. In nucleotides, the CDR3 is TGTGCCAGCAGTACAGGCAGCACTGAAGCTTTCTTT.